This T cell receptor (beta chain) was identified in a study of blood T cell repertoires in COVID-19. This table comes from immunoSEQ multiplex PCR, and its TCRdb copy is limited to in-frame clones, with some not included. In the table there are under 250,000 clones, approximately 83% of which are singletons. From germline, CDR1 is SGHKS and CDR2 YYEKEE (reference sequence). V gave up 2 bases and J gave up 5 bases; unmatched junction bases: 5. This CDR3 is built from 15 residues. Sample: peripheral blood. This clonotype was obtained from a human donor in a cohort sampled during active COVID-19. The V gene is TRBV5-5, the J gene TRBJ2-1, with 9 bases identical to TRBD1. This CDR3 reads CASSFLQGANNEQFF. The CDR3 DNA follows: TGTGCCAGCAGCTTCTTACAGGGGGCTAACAATGAGCAGTTCTTC.